These T cell receptor beta chains were read from a single sample in a study of blood T cell repertoires in COVID-19. TCRdb's copy holds only in-frame clones and misses some; the assay was immunoSEQ multiplex PCR. The data show approximately 210,000 clones, around 90% seen once. Sequenced material: PBMCs or T cells enriched from blood (not recorded which). The receptors were gathered from a woman between 50 and 59 years old with acute COVID-19. CDR3s include the opening cysteine and the closing phenylalanine or tryptophan. D genes are given only for firm matches. For some rows the clone size is stated as once, few or many, or as a class when expanded; others skip it.

>TRBJ1-1|TRBV6-5|NA|NA|13
TGTGCCAGCACGGACAGCATGAACACTGAAGCTTTCTTT
CASTDSMNTEAFF
>TRBJ2-2|TRBV6-2/TRBV6-3|NA|NA|19
TGTGCCAGCAGTTACTCTTTTTTTCTTATGCGGGGTAACACCGGGGAGCTGTTTTTT
CASSYSFFLMRGNTGELFF
>TRBJ2-5|TRBV30|TRBD2|NA|15
TGTGCCTGGAGTCCGCGGGAGCCCTACGGGGAGACCCAGTACTTC
CAWSPREPYGETQYF
>TRBJ1-6|TRBV15|NA|NA|14
TGTGCCACCAGCAGAGCGACAGTAAATTCACCCCTCCACTTT
CATSRATVNSPLHF
>TRBJ2-1|TRBV7-3|TRBD1|NA|18
TGTGCCAGCAGCTTAAAAAAAGAGGGACAGGGGGACTACAATGAGCAGTTCTTC
CASSLKKEGQGDYNEQFF
>TRBJ2-3|TRBV6-5|TRBD1|NA|15
TGTGCCAGCAGGGACAGGGGGCGCTTCACAGATACGCAGTATTTT
CASRDRGRFTDTQYF
>TRBJ1-5|TRBV24-1|TRBD1|NA|14
TGTGCCCCCCCTCACAGGGGTTGCAATCAGCCCCAGCATTTT
CAPPHRGCNQPQHF
>TRBJ1-1|TRBV11-3|NA|NA|15
TGTGCCAGCAGCTTAGCCCGCCCGGGAAACACTGAAGCTTTCTTT
CASSLARPGNTEAFF
>TRBJ2-5|TRBV6-5|NA|NA|16
TGTGCCAGCAGTTACGGACAGGGAGGGGTCCAAGAGACCCAGTACTTC
CASSYGQGGVQETQYF
>TRBJ2-1|TRBV4-1|TRBD2|NA|15
TGCGCCAGCAGCCAAGGACTAGCGGGAACGGGTGAGCAGTTCTTC
CASSQGLAGTGEQFF
>TRBJ2-3|TRBV29-1|NA|NA|12
TGCAGCGCCCGGCGTCTAGAAGATACGCAGTATTTT
CSARRLEDTQYF
>TRBJ1-2|TRBV7-8|NA|NA|18
TGTGCCAGCAGCTTAGTTATTTTGGGGGGGATAAGTTCCTATGGCTACACCTTC
CASSLVILGGISSYGYTF
>TRBJ2-7|TRBV15|TRBD1|NA|16
TGTGCCACCAGCCACCGGACAGGCGGGTCCGGCTACGAGCAGTACTTC
CATSHRTGGSGYEQYF
>TRBJ2-1|TRBV28|TRBD2|NA|15
TGTGCCAGCAGACCGGGACTAGGCTCCTACAATGAGCAGTTCTTC
CASRPGLGSYNEQFF
>TRBJ2-2|TRBV24-1|NA|NA|15
TGTGCCACCAGTTATGCAGGGTCGAACACCGGGGAGCTGTTTTTT
CATSYAGSNTGELFF
>TRBJ1-1|TRBV7-2|TRBD1|NA|17
TGTGCCAGCAGCCCCGCCGGGACAGGGGGCATGAACACTGAAGCTTTCTTT
CASSPAGTGGMNTEAFF
>TRBJ2-7|TRBV4-1|NA|NA|13
TGCGCCAGCAGCCAAAGCCACCCCTACGAGCAGTACTTC
CASSQSHPYEQYF
>TRBJ2-4|TRBV15|TRBD1|NA|21
TGTGCCACCAGCAGAGACTCCCGGGACAGGGGGACCGGGGGCCCCAAAAACATTCAGTACTTC
CATSRDSRDRGTGGPKNIQYF
>TRBJ2-2|TRBV21-1|NA|NA|15
TGTGCCAGCAGCAAAGGACGGGAGAACACCGGGGAGCTGTTTTTT
CASSKGRENTGELFF
>TRBJ2-7|TRBV3-1/TRBV3-2|TRBD1|few|13
TGTGCCAGCAGTGGACAGGGCCTATACGAGCAGTACTTC
CASSGQGLYEQYF
>TRBJ2-7|TRBV2|NA|NA|14
TGTGCCTCACATCCGGGACTTTCCTCCTACGAGCAGTACTTC
CASHPGLSSYEQYF
>TRBJ2-5|TRBV7-2|NA|NA|16
TGTGCCAGCAGCCCGGGCCTACAGGGAATGGGAGAGACCCAGTACTTC
CASSPGLQGMGETQYF
>TRBJ2-7|TRBV20-1|TRBD2|NA|14
TGCAGTGCTAGTCTCGCGGGAGGGGGGCACGAGCAGTACTTC
CSASLAGGGHEQYF
>TRBJ1-1|TRBV7-2|NA|NA|14
TGTGCCAGCAGCTTAGCTCGGGGTGGCACTGAAGCTTTCTTT
CASSLARGGTEAFF
>TRBJ2-1|TRBV7-3|NA|NA|13
TGTGCCAGCAGCTTAATGGGCGCAGATGAGCAGTTCTTC
CASSLMGADEQFF
>TRBJ2-7|TRBV27|NA|once|12
TGTGCCAGCAGTTCGTCTCGGTACGAGCAGTACTTC
CASSSSRYEQYF
>TRBJ2-1|TRBV5-5|NA|NA|16
TGTGCCAGCAGGCCGCGACAGCGATGGGAAACCGATGAGCAGTTCTTC
CASRPRQRWETDEQFF
>TRBJ2-7|TRBV6-2/TRBV6-3|TRBD2|NA|14
TGTGCCAGCAGTCTAGCGGGAGTAAAGCGGAAGCAGTACTTC
CASSLAGVKRKQYF
>TRBJ2-7|TRBV5-1|TRBD1|few|17
TGCGCCAGCAGCTTGGCCTACTTGGGACAGGGGGCCCACGAGCAGTACTTC
CASSLAYLGQGAHEQYF
>TRBJ2-7|TRBV3-1/TRBV3-2|TRBD2|NA|15
TGTGCCAGCAGCCAAGATATCGGGAGGGTAGGCGAGCAGTACTTC
CASSQDIGRVGEQYF
>TRBJ1-3|TRBV3-1/TRBV3-2|NA|NA|12
TGTGCCAGCAGCACGCGCGGAAACACCATATATTTT
CASSTRGNTIYF
>TRBJ2-7|TRBV24-1|NA|NA|13
TGTGCCACCAGTGATCCCAGAGGGTACGAGCAGTACTTC
CATSDPRGYEQYF
>TRBJ2-7|TRBV6-6|NA|NA|15
TGTGCCAGCAGTTACCCACCGACAGGATCCTACGAGCAGTACTTC
CASSYPPTGSYEQYF
>TRBJ2-7|TRBV18|NA|NA|14
TGTGCCAGCTCACCTCCCGGGGTGCACTACGAGCAGTACTTC
CASSPPGVHYEQYF
>TRBJ2-7|TRBV18|TRBD2|NA|15
TGTGCCAGCTCACCACCCGGGACTACTAGCTACGAGCAGTACTTC
CASSPPGTTSYEQYF
>TRBJ2-7|TRBV28|TRBD2|NA|13
TGTGCCAGCAGTTTGGGGGAGGGTTACGAGCAGTACTTC
CASSLGEGYEQYF
>TRBJ2-7|TRBV4-3|NA|NA|17
TGCGCCAGCAGCCAAGAAGGGGTACAGACCGTCTCCTACGAGCAGTACTTC
CASSQEGVQTVSYEQYF
>TRBJ2-1|TRBV28|TRBD1|NA|15
TGTGCCAGCAGGGCAGACAGGGGGAAGGGGAATGAGCAGTTCTTC
CASRADRGKGNEQFF